The present TCR beta chain was sequenced within a study of regulatory T cells in long-lasting Graves disease. The authors built TCR beta libraries using iRepertoire HTBI primers and Arm-PCR of CDR3 regions. In TCRdb, the multiplex PCR reads were re-called with MiXCR into one record per CDR3 protein. The data show some 600,000 distinct CDR3 sequences, with about 16% seen just once and around 12% held by the top ten. The time point denotes: newly diagnosed GD, antithyroid drugs for less than 3 months. The TCR library used RNA extracted from PBMCs. Graves' disease diagnoses followed American Thyroid Association guidelines. The CDR3 totals 16 residues. V gave up 3 bases and J gave up 9 bases; unmatched junction bases: 10. CDR1 is MDHEN, CDR2 SYDVKM, per germline. These data were also filed under a second study, of T cells in Graves' hyperthyroidism and ophthalmopathy.

The TCR sequence derives from a man between 18 and 35 years old with Graves disease. Specimen: peripheral blood mononuclear cells (PBMCs), collected at new diagnosis, from a patient treated with antithyroid drugs. The genes are TRBV28 and TRBJ2-7; 14 positions agree with TRBD2. CDR3 bases: TGTGCCAGCAGTTTCCGACTAGCGGGAGGGCCCCGGGGGCAGTACTTC. As protein: CASSFRLAGGPRGQYF. The complete variable domain, with remaining parts taken from reference TRBV28 and TRBJ2-7, reads DVKVTQSSRYLVKRTGEKVFLECVQDMDHENMFWYRQDPGLGLRLIYFSYDVKMKEKGDIPEGYSVSREKKERFSLILESASTNQTSMYLCASSFRLAGGPRGQYFGPGTRLTVT.